One and the same sample provided the 16 T cell receptor beta chains below, sequenced in a study of blood T cell repertoires in COVID-19. Repertoires were generated with immunoSEQ multiplex PCR, while TCRdb's copy carries only in-frame clones and drops some. The table includes 150,000 to 200,000 clones, around four fifths detected once. The material sequenced was peripheral blood. Receptors originate from an elderly woman with COVID-19, enrolled during active disease.

The chain uses TRBV10-3 and TRBJ2-2; no definite D call. V dropped 4 bases and J dropped 4 bases, with 19 bases sitting between them. Germline V CDR1 and CDR2: ENHRY, SYGVKD. The CDR3 sequence is 17 residues long. Written as DNA, the CDR3 is TGTGCCATCAGTGGCCCGCAAAGAAGGTCTAGCACCGGGGAGCTGTTTTTT. Translation gives CAISGPQRRSSTGELFF.

The chain combines TRBV2 with TRBJ2-1, with D maybe TRBD2 (5 bases). CDR3 size: 15 residues. Trimming left V 3 bases short and J 4 bases short, with 13 bases between. Germline lookup yields CDR1 SNHLY and CDR2 FYNNEI. CDR3 loop: CASSERVQYYNEQFF. The CDR3, as DNA: TGTGCCAGCAGTGAGAGGGTCCAATATTACAATGAGCAGTTCTTC. Using reference TRBV2 and TRBJ2-1 for the parts outside the CDR3, the full variable domain is EPEVTQTPSHQVTQMGQEVILRCVPISNHLYFYWYRQILGQKVEFLVSFYNNEISEKSEIFDDQFSVERPDGSNFTLKIRSTKLEDSAMYFCASSERVQYYNEQFFGPGTRLTVL.

The chain recombines TRBV29-1 with TRBJ1-2; TRBD1 matches 7 bases. The CDR3 is 13 residues long. The germline V gene has CDR1 SQVTM and CDR2 ANQGSEA. With 3 bases clipped from V and 4 bases from J, the junction kept 5 bases outside the gene matches. The CDR3 sequence is CSVEGGQTYGYTF. CDR3 nucleotides: TGCAGCGTTGAGGGGGGACAGACCTATGGCTACACCTTC.

The CDR3 sequence is CASSLGGNNQPQHF. The CDR3 DNA is TGTGCCAGCAGCTTAGGAGGGAATAATCAGCCCCAGCATTTT. The V and J genes are TRBV7-9 and TRBJ1-5; no definite D call. CDR1 SEHNR and CDR2 FQNEAQ come from the germline V gene (reference sequence). Trimming took off 1 base at V and 4 bases at J, with 8 bases between the two ends. The CDR3 has 14 amino acids.

A few counts support this clone. The chain recombines TRBV24-1 with TRBJ2-2; TRBD2 might be the D (5 bases). Looked up from germline, CDR1 is KGHDR and CDR2 is SFDVKD. The CDR3 length is 16 residues. V lost 1 base to trimming and J lost 3 bases, with 11 bases between them. The chain's CDR3 is CATSDFGPGYTGELFF. Here the CDR3 DNA reads TGTGCCACCAGTGATTTTGGCCCGGGGTACACCGGGGAGCTGTTTTTT.

This clone appeared once. This chain connects TRBV19 to TRBJ2-3, with D perhaps TRBD1 (5 bases). Trimming left V 8 bases short and J 6 bases short, with 18 bases between. CDR1 LNHDA and CDR2 SQIVND come from the germline V gene (reference sequence). The CDR3 covers 14 residues. DNA for the CDR3: TGTGCCAGTGGGGCGGTCCCCCTGACGGATACGCAGTATTTT. Translation gives CASGAVPLTDTQYF.

Concerning this clone itself: One junction end does not reproduce the germline sequence, and a read error may be involved. This chain connects TRBV9 to TRBJ2-5, with a weak D call TRBD2 (6 bases). The V gene's germline CDR1 is SGDLS and CDR2 YYNGEE. The CDR3 has 14 amino acids. Here the CDR3 DNA reads TGTGCCAGCAGCGTAGGAGTCGGGGGAGAGGCCCAGTACTTC. This sequence encodes CASSVGVGGEAQYF.

To note about this clone: One end of the junction does not line up with germline, which may come from a read error. V gene TRBV7-9 combines with J gene TRBJ1-3, with 11 bases aligning to TRBD1. The CDR3 covers 12 residues. Germline lookup yields CDR1 SEHNR and CDR2 FQNEAQ (reference sequence). CDR3 bases: TGTGCCAGCAGCTTCGTGGGACAGGGGGTCTCTTTT. It encodes CASSFVGQGVSF.

This clone appeared a few times. The chain employs TRBV5-4 and TRBJ1-2, with a weak D call TRBD1 (6 bases). Trimming pared 1 base from V and 7 bases from J, leaving 20 bases between. The germline V gene encodes CDR1 SGHNT and CDR2 YYREEE (reference sequence). CDR3 length: 16 amino acids. The DNA for the CDR3 is TGTGCCAGCAGCTTGCCTACCTCCATCACAGGGTCTGGCTACACCTTC. It codes for CASSLPTSITGSGYTF.

J is TRBJ2-2 and V is TRBV9; D might be TRBD2 (5 bases). Between the trimmed V and J ends, which lost 6 bases and 7 bases, there was a span of 16 bases. CDR1 and CDR2 (germline): SGDLS, YYNGEE. The CDR3 runs 14 residues. As DNA, the CDR3 is TGTGCCAGCACTTGGACTCCGTCGGACGGGGAGCTGTTTTTT. Protein sequence: CASTWTPSDGELFF.

This sequence joins TRBV5-8 and TRBJ2-3, with D perhaps matching TRBD1 (5 bases). The CDR3 has 14 residues. Germline lookup yields CDR1 SGHTS and CDR2 YDEGEE. Trimming shortened V by 4 bases and J by 0 bases, and 9 bases separated the two germline ends. The CDR3 region is CASSTDRSTDTQYF. The CDR3 DNA follows: TGTGCCAGCAGCACCGACAGAAGCACAGATACGCAGTATTTT.

The V call is TRBV19, the J call TRBJ1-2, with a possible D match to TRBD1 (6 bases). Trimming took off 2 bases at V and 4 bases at J, with 17 bases between the two ends. The germline V gene has CDR1 LNHDA and CDR2 SQIVND (reference sequence). The CDR3 is 16 amino acids. The chain's CDR3 is CASSIIQGLYSYGYTF. In DNA, the CDR3 is TGTGCCAGTAGTATAATCCAGGGGCTGTACTCCTATGGCTACACCTTC.

This sequence joins TRBV4-1 and TRBJ1-5; D is unclear. CDR3 size: 16 residues. Looked up from germline, CDR1 is MGHRA and CDR2 is YSYEKL. Trimming shortened V by 1 base and J by 0 bases, and 10 bases separated the two germline ends. CDR3 residues: CASSQGTGFSNQPQHF. CDR3 nucleotides: TGCGCCAGCAGCCAAGGGACGGGATTTAGCAATCAGCCCCAGCATTTT.

CDR3 region: CASSFNSGNTIYF. In DNA form, the CDR3 reads TGTGCCAGCAGCTTTAACTCTGGAAACACCATATATTTT. The chain combines TRBV14 with TRBJ1-3, with no clear D. Germline CDR1 and CDR2: SGHDN and FVKESK. The V end lost 5 bases, the J end lost 0 bases, and 5 bases lay between the germline ends. This CDR3 spans 13 amino acids. The full variable domain, its missing parts supplied by reference TRBV14 and TRBJ1-3, is EAGVTQFPSHSVIEKGQTVTLRCDPISGHDNLYWYRRVMGKEIKFLLHFVKESKQDESGMPNNRFLAERTGGTYSTLKVQPAELEDSGVYFCASSFNSGNTIYFGEGSWLTVV.

The chain recombines TRBV5-1 with TRBJ2-1, with 12 bases that match TRBD2. This CDR3 spans 15 amino acids. Germline CDR1 is SGHRS and CDR2 is YFSETQ. With 5 bases clipped from V and 7 bases from J, the junction kept 7 bases outside the gene matches. The CDR3 DNA reads TGCGCCAGCAGTTCGACTAGCGGGGGTCCTAATGAGCAGTTCTTC. As protein: CASSSTSGGPNEQFF.

This clone has just a few counts. The J gene is TRBJ1-4, the V gene TRBV7-9, with 9 bases fitting TRBD1. V lost 8 bases and J lost 1; bases outside the gene matches: 5. Germline V gene sequence: CDR1 SEHNR, CDR2 FQNEAQ (reference sequence). There are 15 residues in the CDR3. CDR3 protein: CASRQGGGTNEKLFF. The CDR3 DNA follows: TGTGCCAGCCGACAGGGGGGTGGAACTAATGAAAAACTGTTTTTT.